The TCR beta chain under discussion was sequenced for a study of T cell clonotyping in hematopoietic cell transplantation. This CDR3 comprises 15 residues. Per germline, CDR1 MGHRA and CDR2 YSYEKL. Concerning this clone: One end of the junction does not line up with germline, which may come from a read error.

Assay used: immunoSEQ multiplex PCR; TCRdb lists only in-frame clones, some missing. The sample holds roughly 29,000 clones, under 85% seen once. Noted time point: recipient sample about 28 days before transplant, after cytoreduction. V gene TRBV4-1 combines with J gene TRBJ1-1; D is unclear. The sequence came from a man aged 45 to 65 with myelodysplastic syndrome. Some clones in this sample may be carry-over from other donors' samples. This specimen consisted of peripheral blood mononuclear cells, obtained before stem cell transplant. CDR3 loop: CASSRVGFSNTEAFF. Written as DNA, the CDR3 is TGCGCCAGTAGCCGGGTCGGGTTCTCGAACACTGAAGCTTTCTTT.